This note documents a single T cell receptor (beta chain) sequence. Germline assignment: CDR1 MNHEY and CDR2 SVGAGI. The V end lost 6 bases, the J end lost 4 bases, and 12 bases lay between the germline ends. This CDR3 has 13 residues. The entry originates in a study of T cells in localized non-small cell lung cancer. Libraries were prepared by immunoSEQ multiplex PCR; TCRdb keeps only in-frame clonotypes and omits some of them. The sample carries some 80,000 clones, 84% recorded once. This sample comprised peripheral blood, obtained before any cancer treatment. The TCR originated in a man aged 35-69 years with stage I lung adenocarcinoma. The chain uses TRBV6-5 and TRBJ1-2; D gene uncertain. The CDR3 coding sequence is TGTGCCAGCAGCCCTGGCGGCGTCTATGGCTACACCTTC. Amino acids: CASSPGGVYGYTF.